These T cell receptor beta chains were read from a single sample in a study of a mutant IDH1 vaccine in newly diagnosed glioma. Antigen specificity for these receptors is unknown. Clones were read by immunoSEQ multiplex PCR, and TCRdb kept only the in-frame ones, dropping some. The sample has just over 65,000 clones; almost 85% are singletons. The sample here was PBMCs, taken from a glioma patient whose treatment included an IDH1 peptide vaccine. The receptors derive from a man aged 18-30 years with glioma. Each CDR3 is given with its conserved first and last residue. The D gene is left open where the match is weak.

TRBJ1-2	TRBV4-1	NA	CASSQAAYGYTF
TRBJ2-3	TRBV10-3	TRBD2	CAISEIVAGAGEDTQYF
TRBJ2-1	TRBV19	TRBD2	CASSISSGRDNEQFF
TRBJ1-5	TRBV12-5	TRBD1	CASGFLVTGKGQPQHF
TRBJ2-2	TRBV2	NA	CASRRPGGDTGELFF
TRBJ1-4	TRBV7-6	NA	CASSLRHTNEKLFF
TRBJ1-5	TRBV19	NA	CASSISGQGSNQPQHF
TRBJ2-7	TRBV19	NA	CASSMGASGAYEQYF
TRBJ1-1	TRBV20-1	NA	CSAKGLGAFF
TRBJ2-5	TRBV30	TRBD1	CAWSVRGRGQETQYF
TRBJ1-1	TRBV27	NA	CASRGTLGTEAFF
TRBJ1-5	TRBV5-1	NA	CASSFTGLNQPQHF
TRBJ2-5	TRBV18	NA	CASSPPVGAQETQYF
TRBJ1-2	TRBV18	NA	CASSPLGTDGYTF
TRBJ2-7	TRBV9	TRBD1	CASLLPGQGMYEQYF
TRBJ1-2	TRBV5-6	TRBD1	CASTAIAGTAYGYTF
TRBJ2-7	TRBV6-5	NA	CASSRRRRDHEQYF
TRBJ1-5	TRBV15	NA	CATSRLSNQPQHF
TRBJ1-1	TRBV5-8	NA	CASSLMTEAFF
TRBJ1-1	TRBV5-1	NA	CASSLVGGNTEAFF
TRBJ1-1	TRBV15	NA	CATSRGRKTTEAFF
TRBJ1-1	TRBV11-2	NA	CASSLWDKSEAFF
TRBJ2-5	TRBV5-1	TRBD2	CASSLAAPSRETQYF
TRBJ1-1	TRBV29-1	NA	CSVEDTLSEAFF
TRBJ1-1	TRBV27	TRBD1	CASSPQTGLNTEAFF
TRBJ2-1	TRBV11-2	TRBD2	CASSSSGGGYNEQFF